A single sample gave rise to the 19 T cell receptor beta chains below, sequenced in a study of T cell responses to AZD1222 COVID-19 vaccine. Method: immunoSEQ multiplex PCR; TCRdb's copy keeps in-frame clones and lacks some. The sample records 100,000 to 150,000 clones, 89% being singletons. This material consisted of peripheral blood, taken on day 0 of AZD1222 vaccination. The receptors originated from an adult in good health.

This chain uses TRBV15 with TRBJ2-7; possibly TRBD1 for D (6 bases). Germline loops: CDR1 LNHNV, CDR2 YYDKDF (reference sequence). This CDR3 comprises 12 residues. With 3 bases removed from V and 5 bases from J, the gap between germline ends came to 8 bases. The CDR3 DNA reads TGTGCCACCAGCAGCGGGGACAACGAGCAGTACTTC. The encoded protein is CATSSGDNEQYF.

The chain employs TRBV5-5 and TRBJ2-5, with D perhaps TRBD2 (6 bases). The CDR3 is 14 residues long. Germline V CDR1 and CDR2: SGHKS, YYEKEE (reference sequence). Trimming stripped 2 bases from V and 1 base from J, with 9 bases between. The CDR3 DNA reads TGTGCCAGCAGCTTAGGAGGGAGCCAAGAGACCCAGTACTTC. Translation gives CASSLGGSQETQYF. The full variable domain, completed using reference TRBV5-5 and TRBJ2-5, is DAGVTQSPTHLIKTRGQQVTLRCSPISGHKSVSWYQQVLGQGPQFIFQYYEKEERGRGNFPDRFSARQFPNYSSELNVNALLLGDSALYLCASSLGGSQETQYFGPGTRLLVL.

This chain joins TRBV30 and TRBJ1-2; D perhaps matches TRBD1 (5 bases). Trimming took 2 bases from V and 6 from J, leaving 7 bases between them. CDR3 length: 11 residues. CDR1 and CDR2 (germline): GTSNPN, SVGIG (reference sequence). CDR3 coding DNA: TGTGCCTGGAGTTTAGGGGATGGCTACACCTTC. This sequence encodes CAWSLGDGYTF.

The chain combines TRBV27 with TRBJ2-6, with D perhaps TRBD1 (6 bases). The V and J ends lost 7 bases and 0 bases respectively, with 19 bases between them. The V gene's germline CDR1 is MNHEY and CDR2 SMNVEV (reference sequence). CDR3 length: 18 amino acids. The CDR3 region has the DNA TGTGCCAGCACCACCGGTACAGGGCAGCTCTCTGGGGCCAACGTCCTGACTTTC. The encoded protein is CASTTGTGQLSGANVLTF. The variable domain in full, completed from reference TRBV27 and TRBJ2-6, reads EAQVTQNPRYLITVTGKKLTVTCSQNMNHEYMSWYRQDPGLGLRQIYYSMNVEVTDKGDVPEGYKVSRKEKRNFPLILESPSPNQTSLYFCASTTGTGQLSGANVLTFGAGSRLTVL.

The chain employs TRBV3-1 (or the pseudogene TRBV3-2) and TRBJ1-2; no definite D call. V was clipped by 1 base and J by 7 bases, with 7 bases between them. Germline V gives CDR1 LGHDT, CDR2 YNNKEL (reference sequence). The CDR3 runs to 12 residues. The CDR3 sequence is CASSQGVGGYTF. DNA for the CDR3: TGTGCCAGCAGCCAAGGAGTGGGTGGCTACACCTTC.

The chain carries TRBV27 and TRBJ2-1; D is possibly TRBD1 (5 bases). Trimming stripped 6 bases from V and 5 bases from J, with 14 bases between. Germline assignment: CDR1 MNHEY and CDR2 SMNVEV (reference sequence). The CDR3 loop spans 14 amino acids. The DNA for the CDR3 is TGTGCCAGCAGGGATCGGACAAGGCACAATGAGCAGTTCTTC. Its translation: CASRDRTRHNEQFF.

This chain uses TRBV2 with TRBJ1-1; a weak D match, TRBD1 (6 bases). Germline CDR1 and CDR2: SNHLY and FYNNEI. The CDR3 spans 15 residues. The V end was cut by 1 base, the J end by 6 bases, with 15 bases between. CDR3 nucleotide sequence: TGTGCCAGCAGTGAAGTGGGACAACAGGTAGCTGAAGCTTTCTTT. The encoded protein is CASSEVGQQVAEAFF.

The rearrangement uses TRBV11-3 and TRBJ2-1, with D perhaps TRBD1 or TRBD2 (5 bases each). Germline CDR1 reads SGHNT; CDR2 reads YENEEA. V gave up 3 bases and J gave up 0 bases, with 9 bases separating them. The CDR3 is 15 amino acids. The CDR3 spells CASSFGASSYNEQFF. CDR3 coding DNA: TGTGCCAGCAGCTTCGGGGCGAGCTCCTACAATGAGCAGTTCTTC.

Only a few counts were recorded for this clone. The CDR3 spells CASSDRASSNSPLHF. The CDR3 DNA follows: TGTGCCAGTAGTGACAGGGCTAGTAGCAATTCACCCCTCCACTTT. The chain combines TRBV19 with TRBJ1-6; 7 positions agree with TRBD1. This CDR3 has 15 residues. Germline V gene data show CDR1 as LNHDA and CDR2 as SQIVND (reference sequence). V lost 5 bases to trimming and J lost 7 bases; unmatched junction nucleotides: 8.

This clone appeared once. The CDR3 region has the DNA TGTGCCAGCAGCCACCCAGCCGCGGGGGCCAACGTCCTGACTTTC. It specifies CASSHPAAGANVLTF. The chain employs TRBV14 and TRBJ2-6, with unresolved D. V lost 3 bases and J lost 4, with 10 bases in between. Germline CDR1 is SGHDN and CDR2 is FVKESK. This CDR3 comprises 15 residues.

The chain uses TRBV2 and TRBJ2-5; D unclear. CDR1 and CDR2 from the germline V gene are SNHLY and FYNNEI. The CDR3 loop spans 10 amino acids. V lost 6 bases and J lost 5, with 4 bases in between. This chain's CDR3 is CASRAETQYF. The CDR3 DNA follows: TGTGCCAGCAGGGCCGAGACCCAGTACTTC.

The rearrangement uses TRBV6-6 and TRBJ1-5, with TRBD1 identical over 9 bases. V dropped 6 bases and J dropped 5; count of bases not matched to a gene: 2. The V gene's germline CDR1 is MNHNY and CDR2 SVGAGI (reference sequence). The CDR3 is made up of 13 amino acids. CDR3 sequence: CASRQGADQPQHF. The CDR3 DNA is TGTGCCAGCAGACAGGGGGCGGATCAGCCCCAGCATTTT.

CDR3 loop: CASSFGGRRSNQPQHF. CDR3 nucleotide sequence: TGTGCCAGCAGCTTTGGGGGCAGGAGGAGCAATCAGCCCCAGCATTTT. This chain uses TRBV7-9 with TRBJ1-5, with D perhaps matching TRBD1 (6 bases). The V gene lost 3 bases and the J gene lost 1 base, with 13 bases spanning the gap. Germline V gene data show CDR1 as SEHNR and CDR2 as FQNEAQ (reference sequence). This CDR3 has 16 amino acids.

The chain carries TRBV6-1 and TRBJ2-5, with D perhaps TRBD2 (7 bases). V gave up 4 bases and J gave up 1 base, with 16 bases separating them. Germline V CDR1 and CDR2: MNHNS, SASEGT. This CDR3 has 16 residues. CDR3 DNA: TGTGCCAGCAGTGTCACCCCAGGGGAGGGCCAAGAGACCCAGTACTTC. This translates into CASSVTPGEGQETQYF.

The CDR3 loop is CASSQWTVTGELFF. CDR3 in DNA: TGTGCCAGCTCACAATGGACAGTAACCGGGGAGCTGTTTTTT. The genes are TRBV18 and TRBJ2-2; maybe TRBD1 (6 bases). V lost 4 bases to trimming and J lost 5 bases, with 11 bases between them. The CDR3 runs to 14 residues. The germline V gene has CDR1 KGHSH and CDR2 LQKENI. Full variable domain (rest looked up from reference TRBV18 and TRBJ2-2): NAGVMQNPRHLVRRRGQEARLRCSPMKGHSHVYWYRQLPEEGLKFMVYLQKENIIDESGMPKERFSAEFPKEGPSILRIQQVVRGDSAAYFCASSQWTVTGELFFGEGSRLTVL.

V is TRBV3-1 (or the pseudogene TRBV3-2) and J is TRBJ2-5; D possibly matches TRBD1 or TRBD2 (5 bases each). V was shortened by 0 bases and J by 5 bases, with 16 bases between the two germline ends. The germline V gene has CDR1 LGHDT and CDR2 YNNKEL (reference sequence). The CDR3 is 16 residues long. This CDR3 is CASSQDRGPWTETQYF. DNA for the CDR3: TGTGCCAGCAGCCAAGATCGGGGCCCCTGGACGGAGACCCAGTACTTC.

This chain links TRBV30 with TRBJ1-1, with D tentatively TRBD1 (5 bases). CDR3 length: 14 residues. From germline, CDR1 is GTSNPN and CDR2 SVGIG (reference sequence). The V end was cut by 2 bases, the J end by 2 bases, with 12 bases between. The CDR3 DNA sequence: TGTGCCTGGAGTAGAGGGACGCACAACACTGAAGCTTTCTTT. Translated, it gives CAWSRGTHNTEAFF.

The chain employs TRBV27 and TRBJ1-1; the D gene is possibly TRBD1 (5 bases). Trimming pared 1 base from V and 4 bases from J, leaving 7 bases between. This CDR3 is built from 13 residues. Germline V CDR1 and CDR2: MNHEY, SMNVEV (reference sequence). CDR3 amino acids: CASSLFGATEAFF. The CDR3 nucleotides read TGTGCCAGCAGTTTATTCGGGGCCACTGAAGCTTTCTTT.

The chain joins TRBV3-1 (or the pseudogene TRBV3-2) to TRBJ2-1; 7 bases align to TRBD2. Germline V gene lookup returns CDR1 LGHDT and CDR2 YNNKEL (reference sequence). The CDR3 length is 17 residues. Losses at the gene ends were 4 bases for V and 0 bases for J; bases not matched to a gene: 9. DNA of the CDR3: TGTGCCAGCAGCCCGTCTCTCGGCGGGGGCTCCTACAATGAGCAGTTCTTC. Translated: CASSPSLGGGSYNEQFF.